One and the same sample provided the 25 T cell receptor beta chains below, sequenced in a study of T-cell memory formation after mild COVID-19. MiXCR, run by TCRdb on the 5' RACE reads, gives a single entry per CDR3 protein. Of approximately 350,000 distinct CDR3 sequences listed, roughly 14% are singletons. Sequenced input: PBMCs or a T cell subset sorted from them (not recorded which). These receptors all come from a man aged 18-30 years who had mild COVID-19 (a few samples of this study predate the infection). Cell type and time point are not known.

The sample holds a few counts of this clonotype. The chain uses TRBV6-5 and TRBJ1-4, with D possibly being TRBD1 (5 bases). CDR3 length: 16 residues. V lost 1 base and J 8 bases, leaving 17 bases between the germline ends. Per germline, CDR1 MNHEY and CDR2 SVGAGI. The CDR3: CASSYYGGREQEKLFF. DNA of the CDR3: TGTGCCAGCAGTTACTATGGCGGCAGGGAGCAGGAAAAACTGTTTTTT.

The CDR3 region is CASSPRGTGAYNEQFF. The CDR3 nucleotides are TGTGCCAGCTCACCACGTGGGACAGGGGCTTACAATGAGCAGTTCTTC. The J gene is TRBJ2-1, the V gene TRBV18, with 10 bases aligning to TRBD1. This CDR3 is 16 amino acids long. CDR1 KGHSH and CDR2 LQKENI come from the germline V gene. J gave up 4 bases and V 1 base, and 4 bases lay outside the gene matches.

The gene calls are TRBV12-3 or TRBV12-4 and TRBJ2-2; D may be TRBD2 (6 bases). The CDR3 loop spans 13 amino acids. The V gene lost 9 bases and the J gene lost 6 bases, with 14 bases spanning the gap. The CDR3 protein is CASRGSGAGELFF. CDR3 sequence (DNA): TGTGCCAGTAGGGGTAGCGGAGCCGGGGAGCTGTTTTTT.

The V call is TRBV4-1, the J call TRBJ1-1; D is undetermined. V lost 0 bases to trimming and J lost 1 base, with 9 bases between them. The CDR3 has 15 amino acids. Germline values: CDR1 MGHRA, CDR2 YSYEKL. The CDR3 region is CASSQDRWGNTEAFF. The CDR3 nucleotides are TGCGCCAGCAGCCAAGATCGGTGGGGGAACACTGAAGCTTTCTTT.

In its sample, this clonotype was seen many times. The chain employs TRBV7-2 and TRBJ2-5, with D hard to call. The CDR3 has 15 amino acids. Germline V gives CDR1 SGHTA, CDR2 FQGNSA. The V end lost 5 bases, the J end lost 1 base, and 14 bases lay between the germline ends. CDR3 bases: TGTGCCAGCAGCCCGCGTGTTCAGGTCCAAGAGACCCAGTACTTC. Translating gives CASSPRVQVQETQYF.

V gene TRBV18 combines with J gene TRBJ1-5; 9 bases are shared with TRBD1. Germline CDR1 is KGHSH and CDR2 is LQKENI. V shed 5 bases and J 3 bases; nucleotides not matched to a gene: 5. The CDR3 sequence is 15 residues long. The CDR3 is CASSEGQGDNQPQHF. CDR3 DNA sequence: TGTGCCAGCTCAGAGGGACAGGGAGACAATCAGCCCCAGCATTTT.

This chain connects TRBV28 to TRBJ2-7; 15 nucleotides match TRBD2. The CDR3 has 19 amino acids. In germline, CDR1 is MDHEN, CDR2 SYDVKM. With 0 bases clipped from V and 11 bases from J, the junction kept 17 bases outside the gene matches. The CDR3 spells CASSLWRNPGLAGGPMEYV. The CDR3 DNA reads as TGTGCCAGCAGTTTATGGAGGAACCCGGGACTAGCGGGGGGCCCTATGGAGTACGTC.

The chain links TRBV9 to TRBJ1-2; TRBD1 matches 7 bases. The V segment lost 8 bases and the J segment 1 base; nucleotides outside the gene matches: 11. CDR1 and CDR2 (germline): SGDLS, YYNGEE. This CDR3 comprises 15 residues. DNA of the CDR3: TGTGCCAGTACCTTGGCAGGGGGAAGTAACTATGGCTACACCTTC. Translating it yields CASTLAGGSNYGYTF.

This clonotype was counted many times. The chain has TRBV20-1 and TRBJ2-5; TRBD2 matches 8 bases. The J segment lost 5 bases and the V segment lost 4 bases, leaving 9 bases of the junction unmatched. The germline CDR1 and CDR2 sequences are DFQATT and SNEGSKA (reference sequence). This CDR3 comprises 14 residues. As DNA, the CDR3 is TGCAGTGCTACTCTCGGGGGGGCCGGGGAGACCCAGTACTTC. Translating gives CSATLGGAGETQYF.

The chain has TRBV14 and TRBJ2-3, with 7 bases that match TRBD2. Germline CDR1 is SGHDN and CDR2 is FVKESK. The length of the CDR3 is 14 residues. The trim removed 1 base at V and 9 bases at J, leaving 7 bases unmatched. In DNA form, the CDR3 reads TGTGCCAGCAGCCAAGGAGCGGGGTTGGAGACGCAGTATTTT. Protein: CASSQGAGLETQYF. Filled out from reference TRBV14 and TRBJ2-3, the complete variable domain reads EAGVTQFPSHSVIEKGQTVTLRCDPISGHDNLYWYRRVMGKEIKFLLHFVKESKQDESGMPNNRFLAERTGGTYSTLKVQPAELEDSGVYFCASSQGAGLETQYFGPGTRLTVL.

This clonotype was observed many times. The CDR3 nucleotides are TGCGCCAGCAGCCAAATTACTGGGACTAGCGGCGGTGGCGGGGAGCTGTTTTTT. It translates to CASSQITGTSGGGGELFF. This chain connects TRBV4-3 to TRBJ2-2, with 11 nucleotides matching TRBD2. Losses at the gene ends were 2 bases for V and 7 bases for J; bases not matched to a gene: 12. The CDR3 consists of 18 residues. CDR1 is LGHNA, CDR2 YSLEER, per germline.

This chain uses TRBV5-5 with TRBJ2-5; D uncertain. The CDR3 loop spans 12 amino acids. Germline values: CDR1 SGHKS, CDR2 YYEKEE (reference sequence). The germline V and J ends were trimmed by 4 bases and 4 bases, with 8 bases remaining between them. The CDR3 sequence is CASSPETETQYF. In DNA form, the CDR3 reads TGTGCCAGCAGCCCAGAGACAGAGACCCAGTACTTC.

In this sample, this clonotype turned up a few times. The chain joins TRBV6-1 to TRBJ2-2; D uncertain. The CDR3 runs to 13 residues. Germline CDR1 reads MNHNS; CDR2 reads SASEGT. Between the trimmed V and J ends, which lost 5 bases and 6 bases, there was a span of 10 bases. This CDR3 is CASSLRRAGELFF. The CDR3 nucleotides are TGTGCCAGCAGTCTTCGCCGGGCCGGGGAGCTGTTTTTT.

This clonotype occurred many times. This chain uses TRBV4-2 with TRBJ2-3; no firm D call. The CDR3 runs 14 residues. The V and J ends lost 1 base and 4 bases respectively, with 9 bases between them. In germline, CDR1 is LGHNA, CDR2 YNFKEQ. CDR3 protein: CASSQGRVADTQYF. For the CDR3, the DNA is TGTGCCAGCAGCCAAGGCCGGGTGGCAGATACGCAGTATTTT.

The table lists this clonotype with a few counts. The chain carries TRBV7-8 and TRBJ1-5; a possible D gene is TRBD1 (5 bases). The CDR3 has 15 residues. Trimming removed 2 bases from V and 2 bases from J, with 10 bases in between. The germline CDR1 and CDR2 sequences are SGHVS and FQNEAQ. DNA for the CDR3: TGTGCCAGCAGCTTACTAGGGGATGGCAATCAGCCCCAGCATTTT. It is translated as CASSLLGDGNQPQHF.

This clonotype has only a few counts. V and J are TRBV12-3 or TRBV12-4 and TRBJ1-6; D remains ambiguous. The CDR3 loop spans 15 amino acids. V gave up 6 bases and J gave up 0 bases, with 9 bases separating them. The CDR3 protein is CASRPSGSYNSPLHF. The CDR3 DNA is TGTGCCAGCAGACCTTCGGGCTCCTATAATTCACCCCTCCACTTT.

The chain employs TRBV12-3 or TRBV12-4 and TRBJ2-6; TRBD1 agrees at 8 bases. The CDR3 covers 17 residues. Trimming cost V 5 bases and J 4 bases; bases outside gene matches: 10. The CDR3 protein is CASSPRTGSAGANVLTF. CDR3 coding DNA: TGTGCCAGCAGTCCGCGGACAGGGAGTGCCGGGGCCAACGTCCTGACTTTC.

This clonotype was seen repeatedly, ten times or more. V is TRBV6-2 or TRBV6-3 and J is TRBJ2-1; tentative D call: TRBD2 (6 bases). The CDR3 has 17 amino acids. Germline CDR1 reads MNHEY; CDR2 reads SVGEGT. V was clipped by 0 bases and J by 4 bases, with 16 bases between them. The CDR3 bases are TGTGCCAGCAGTTACTCACTCGAGGCGGGGTATTACAATGAGCAGTTCTTC. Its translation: CASSYSLEAGYYNEQFF.

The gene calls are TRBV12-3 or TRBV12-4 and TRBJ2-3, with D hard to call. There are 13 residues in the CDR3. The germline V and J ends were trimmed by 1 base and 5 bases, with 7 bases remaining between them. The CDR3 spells CASSLGRKDTQYF. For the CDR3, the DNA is TGTGCCAGCAGTTTAGGGCGGAAAGATACGCAGTATTTT.

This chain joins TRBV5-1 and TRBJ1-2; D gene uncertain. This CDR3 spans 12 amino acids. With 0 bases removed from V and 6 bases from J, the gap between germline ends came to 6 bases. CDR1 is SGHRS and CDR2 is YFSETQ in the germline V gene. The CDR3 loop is CASSLAGDGYTF. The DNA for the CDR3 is TGCGCCAGCAGCTTGGCGGGCGATGGCTACACCTTC.

The CDR3: CASSAARYNEQFF. CDR3 in DNA: TGCGCCAGCAGCGCTGCTAGGTACAATGAGCAGTTCTTC. The J gene is TRBJ2-1, the V gene TRBV5-1; no clear D gene. CDR3 length: 13 amino acids. Trimming stripped 4 bases from V and 4 bases from J, with 9 bases between. Germline-derived CDR1 and CDR2 are SGHRS and YFSETQ.

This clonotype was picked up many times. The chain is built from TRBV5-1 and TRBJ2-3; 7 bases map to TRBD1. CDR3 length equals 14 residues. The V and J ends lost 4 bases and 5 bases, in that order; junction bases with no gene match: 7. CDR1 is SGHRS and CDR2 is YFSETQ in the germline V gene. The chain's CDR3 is CASSLGQTGDTQYF. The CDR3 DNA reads TGCGCCAGCAGCCTGGGACAGACCGGAGATACGCAGTATTTT.

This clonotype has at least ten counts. The CDR3 DNA is TGTGCCAGCAGTGGACAGGGGGCTTGGGGCACTGAAGCTTTCTTT. Its translation is CASSGQGAWGTEAFF. This chain joins TRBV25-1 and TRBJ1-1; TRBD1 agrees at 10 bases. The CDR3 extends over 15 amino acids. The germline V gene has CDR1 MGHDK and CDR2 SYGVNS. With V trimmed by 4 bases and J by 4 bases, 6 bases remained unmatched.

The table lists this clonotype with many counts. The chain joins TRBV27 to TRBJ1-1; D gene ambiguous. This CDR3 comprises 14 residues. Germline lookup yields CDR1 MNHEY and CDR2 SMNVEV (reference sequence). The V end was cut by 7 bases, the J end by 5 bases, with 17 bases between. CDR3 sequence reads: CASNYLPRGTEAFF. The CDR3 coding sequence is TGTGCCAGCAACTATCTCCCCCGCGGAACTGAAGCTTTCTTT.

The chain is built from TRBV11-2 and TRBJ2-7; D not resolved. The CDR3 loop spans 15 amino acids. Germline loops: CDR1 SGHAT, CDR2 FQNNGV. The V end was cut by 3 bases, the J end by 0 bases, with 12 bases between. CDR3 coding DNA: TGTGCCAGCAGCTTGGAACGTCTTCGCTCCTACGAGCAGTACGTC. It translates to CASSLERLRSYEQYV.